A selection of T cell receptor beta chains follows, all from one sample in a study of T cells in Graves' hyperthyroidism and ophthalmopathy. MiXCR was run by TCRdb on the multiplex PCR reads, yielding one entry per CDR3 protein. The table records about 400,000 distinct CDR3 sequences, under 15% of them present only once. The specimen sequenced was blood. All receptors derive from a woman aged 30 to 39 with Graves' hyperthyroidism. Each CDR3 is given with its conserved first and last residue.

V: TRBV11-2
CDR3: CASSSRTNGEQYF

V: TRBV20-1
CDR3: CSAPLGTAYGYTF

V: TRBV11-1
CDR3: CASSLSGDYEQYF

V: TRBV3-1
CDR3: CASSDMALLAGVIDEQFF

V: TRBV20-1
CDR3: CSASIWDRVVAEQYF

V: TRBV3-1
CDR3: CASSQGAEKLFF

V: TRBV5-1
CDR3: CASSLGGGQYNEQFF

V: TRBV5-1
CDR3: CASSLGASTDTQYF

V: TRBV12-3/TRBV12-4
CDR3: CASSSTVDTEAFF

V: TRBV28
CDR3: CASKGTNEKLFF

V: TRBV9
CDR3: CASSKKVTRESVTDTQYF

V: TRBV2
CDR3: CASSSGTTYEQYF

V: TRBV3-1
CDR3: CASSQGDTKNTGELFF

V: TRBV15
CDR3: CATSAGGANVLTF

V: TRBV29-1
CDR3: CSVEGPAGGPAEETQYF

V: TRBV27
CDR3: CASSPGLQFLEQYF

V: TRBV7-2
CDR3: CASSLVRTSYEQYF

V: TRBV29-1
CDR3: CSVRLAGAGEQYF

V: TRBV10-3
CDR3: CATKGQMNTEAFF

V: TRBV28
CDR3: CASSSPTERAAHEQYF

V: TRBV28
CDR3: CASSFGWETQYF

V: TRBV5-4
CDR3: CASTAGGGTGELFF

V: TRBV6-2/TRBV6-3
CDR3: CASSETGTPLRNEQFF

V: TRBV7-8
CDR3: CASSLTPGQGDYGYTF

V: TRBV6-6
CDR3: CASSYAKGLADEQFF

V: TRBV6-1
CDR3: CASSAGGNTEAFF

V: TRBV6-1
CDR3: CASSEDGYTF

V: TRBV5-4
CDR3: CASSSWTSGRITGELFF

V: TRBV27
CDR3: CASSLLTGAEAFF

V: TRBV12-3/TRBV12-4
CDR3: CASSSPPPLAGSNEQFF

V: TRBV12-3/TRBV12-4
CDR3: CASSSWTEAFF

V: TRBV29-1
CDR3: CSVLGTSGIEQFF

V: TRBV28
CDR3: CASSPSEGPSNEKLFF

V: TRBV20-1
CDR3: CSASGIQSGRADEQYF

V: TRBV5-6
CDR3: CASIRWGIGTNEKLFF

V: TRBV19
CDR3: CASSDVDASYGYTF

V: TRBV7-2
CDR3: CASNGGTLSYNEQFF

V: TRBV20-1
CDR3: CSAADPNSGNTIYF

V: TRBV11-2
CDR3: CASSLLQGNTEAFF

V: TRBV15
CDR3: CATSRETGTINGELFF

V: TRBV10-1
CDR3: CASSESAGRDTQYF

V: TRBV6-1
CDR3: CASSEQGAQTYEQYF

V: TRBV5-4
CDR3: CASSAGTGSGANVLTF

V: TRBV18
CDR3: CASSLWTSGNTDTQYF

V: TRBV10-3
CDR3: CAISDPMSRDINGANVLTF

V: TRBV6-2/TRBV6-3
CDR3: CASSHLLRGERDQPQHF

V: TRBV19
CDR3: CASSTTAAEETQYF

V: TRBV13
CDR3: CASSLGRRQGVGEKLFF

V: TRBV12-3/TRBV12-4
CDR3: CASSRGAGVSYGYTF

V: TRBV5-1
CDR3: CASSRDQQNTGELFF

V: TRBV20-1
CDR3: CSARRSPRWGSGANVLTF

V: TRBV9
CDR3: CASSVAEGILTNEQFF

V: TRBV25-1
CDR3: CASSLSSIRGIYGYTF

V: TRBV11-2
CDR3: CASSKGGAGETQYF

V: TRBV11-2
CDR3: CASSLTGALATDTQYF

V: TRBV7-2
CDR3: CASSLDGIGELFF

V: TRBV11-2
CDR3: CASSLLGHEQFF

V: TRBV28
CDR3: CASRQGITGELFF

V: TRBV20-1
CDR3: CSAPAALLTSGLGEQYF

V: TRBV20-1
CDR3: CSARLAGRTGELFF